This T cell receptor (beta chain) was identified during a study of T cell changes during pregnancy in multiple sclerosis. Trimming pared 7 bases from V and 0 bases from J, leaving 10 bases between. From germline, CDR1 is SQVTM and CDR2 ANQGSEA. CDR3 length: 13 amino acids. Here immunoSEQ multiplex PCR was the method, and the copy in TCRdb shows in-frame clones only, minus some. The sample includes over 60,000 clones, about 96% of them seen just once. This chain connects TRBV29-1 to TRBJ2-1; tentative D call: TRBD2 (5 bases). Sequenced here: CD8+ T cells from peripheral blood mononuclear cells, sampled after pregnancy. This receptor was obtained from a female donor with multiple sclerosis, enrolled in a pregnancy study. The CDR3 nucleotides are TGCAGCGCGGGCGGAGGCTCCTACAATGAGCAGTTCTTC. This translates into CSAGGGSYNEQFF.